The entry that follows covers one T cell receptor beta chain sequence. The repertoire was sequenced with immunoSEQ multiplex PCR; TCRdb's copy has only in-frame clones and lacks some. This sample has hundreds of thousands of clones; roughly 88% occur once, and the top ten carry 0.008% to 0.011%. Germline values: CDR1 SNHLY, CDR2 FYNNEI. This CDR3 contains 19 residues. V was pared by 4 bases and J by 0 bases, with 23 bases between. The data derive from a study of shared T cell receptors in the human thymus. The same data also contributed to another study, on human thymus T cells.

The TCR originated in a boy less than two years old with a congenital heart defect. The gene calls are TRBV2 and TRBJ2-3; D possibly corresponds to TRBD2 (5 bases). The sample was thymocytes. CDR3 protein: CASSVGKPVSGRSTDTQYF. Here the CDR3 DNA reads TGTGCCAGCAGTGTCGGTAAGCCCGTGAGCGGAAGGAGCACAGATACGCAGTATTTT. The variable domain in full, completed from reference TRBV2 and TRBJ2-3, reads EPEVTQTPSHQVTQMGQEVILRCVPISNHLYFYWYRQILGQKVEFLVSFYNNEISEKSEIFDDQFSVERPDGSNFTLKIRSTKLEDSAMYFCASSVGKPVSGRSTDTQYFGPGTRLTVL.